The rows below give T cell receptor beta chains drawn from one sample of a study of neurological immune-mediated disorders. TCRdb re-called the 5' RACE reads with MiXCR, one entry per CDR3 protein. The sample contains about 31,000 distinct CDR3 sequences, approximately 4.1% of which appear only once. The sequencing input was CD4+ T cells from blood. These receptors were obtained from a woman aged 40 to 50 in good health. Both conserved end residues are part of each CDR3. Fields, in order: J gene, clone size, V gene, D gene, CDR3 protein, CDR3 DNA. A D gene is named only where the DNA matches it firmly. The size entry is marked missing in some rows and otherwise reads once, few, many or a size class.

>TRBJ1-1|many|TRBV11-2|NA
CASSRPGSQAFF
TGTGCCAGCAGCCGCCCCGGAAGCCAAGCTTTCTTT
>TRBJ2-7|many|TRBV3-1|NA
CASSQAKSYEQYF
TGTGCCAGCAGTCAGGCGAAATCCTACGAGCAGTACTTC
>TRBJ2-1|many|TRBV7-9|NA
CASSSSTGGMGYHEQFF
TGTGCCAGCAGCTCATCAACCGGCGGGATGGGGTACCATGAGCAGTTCTTC
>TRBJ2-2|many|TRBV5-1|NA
CASSSQGGTGELFF
TGCGCCAGCAGCTCCCAGGGCGGTACCGGGGAGCTGTTTTTT
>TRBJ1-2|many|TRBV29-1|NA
CSVPLLGLSYGYTF
TGCAGCGTACCCCTCTTGGGGCTGAGCTATGGCTACACCTTC
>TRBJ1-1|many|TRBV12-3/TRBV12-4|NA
CASSFVGGRNTEAFF
TGTGCCAGCAGTTTTGTAGGAGGCCGGAACACTGAAGCTTTCTTT
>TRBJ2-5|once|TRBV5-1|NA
CASSLTSRGSETQYF
TGCGCCAGCAGCTTGACGAGCAGGGGCAGTGAGACCCAGTACTTC
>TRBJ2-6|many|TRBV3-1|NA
CASSQAHSGANVLTF
TGTGCCAGCAGCCAAGCGCACTCTGGGGCCAACGTCCTGACTTTC
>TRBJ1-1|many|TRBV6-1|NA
CASSDARNTEAFF
TGTGCCAGCAGTGACGCACGGAACACTGAAGCTTTCTTT
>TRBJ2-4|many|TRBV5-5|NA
CASSFGGDIQYF
TGTGCCAGCAGCTTCGGGGGAGACATTCAGTACTTC
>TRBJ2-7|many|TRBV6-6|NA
CASSRGQGFSYEQYF
TGTGCCAGCAGCCGGGGGCAGGGGTTCTCCTACGAGCAGTACTTC
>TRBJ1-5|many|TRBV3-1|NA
CASSQGWQGTNQPQHF
TGTGCCAGCAGCCAAGGTTGGCAGGGGACAAATCAGCCCCAGCATTTT
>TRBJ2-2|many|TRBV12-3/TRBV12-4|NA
CASGSERWDTGELFF
TGTGCCAGCGGAAGTGAGCGCTGGGACACCGGGGAGCTGTTTTTT
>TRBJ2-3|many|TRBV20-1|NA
CSAGLDDTQYF
TGCAGTGCAGGACTCGACGATACGCAGTATTTT
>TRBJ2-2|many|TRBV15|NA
CATSGGTVNTGELFF
TGTGCCACCAGCGGCGGGACTGTTAACACCGGGGAGCTGTTTTTT
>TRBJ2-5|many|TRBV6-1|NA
CASSDPTGQETQYF
TGTGCCAGCAGTGACCCTACCGGACAAGAGACCCAGTACTTC
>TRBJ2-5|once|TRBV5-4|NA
CASSRREGQQETQYF
TGTGCCAGCAGCCGACGAGAGGGGCAACAAGAGACCCAGTACTTC
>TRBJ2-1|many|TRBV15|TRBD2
CATSVPGLAGGTYNEQFF
TGTGCCACCTCCGTCCCGGGACTAGCGGGAGGTACCTACAATGAGCAGTTCTTC
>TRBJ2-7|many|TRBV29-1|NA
CSVRVLSYEQYF
TGCAGCGTTCGCGTTCTCTCCTACGAGCAGTACTTC
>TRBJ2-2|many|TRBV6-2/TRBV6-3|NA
CAGNMGYGTGELFF
TGTGCCGGCAACATGGGGTATGGCACCGGGGAGCTGTTTTTT
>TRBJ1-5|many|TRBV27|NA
CASSYRAKNQPQHF
TGTGCCAGCAGTTATAGGGCCAAGAATCAGCCCCAGCATTTT
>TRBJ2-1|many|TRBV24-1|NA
CATSDPSGFYNEQFF
TGTGCCACCAGTGACCCCAGCGGGTTCTACAATGAGCAGTTCTTC
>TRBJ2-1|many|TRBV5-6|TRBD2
CASSLVAGGLVEQFF
TGTGCCAGCAGCTTGGTAGCGGGAGGGCTCGTTGAGCAGTTCTTC
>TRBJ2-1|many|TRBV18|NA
CASSTRGHEQFF
TGTGCCAGCTCCACCAGGGGCCATGAGCAGTTCTTC
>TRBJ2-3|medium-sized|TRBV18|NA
CASSPPESTDTQYF
TGTGCCAGCTCACCACCCGAGAGCACAGATACGCAGTATTTT
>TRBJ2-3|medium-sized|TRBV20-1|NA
CSAPKAGITDTQYF
TGCAGTGCTCCTAAGGCAGGGATCACAGATACGCAGTATTTT
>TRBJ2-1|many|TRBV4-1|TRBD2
CASSQDPSGSTYNEQFF
TGCGCCAGCAGCCAAGATCCTAGCGGGAGCACCTACAATGAGCAGTTCTTC
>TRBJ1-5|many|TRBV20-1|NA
CSALNLGKINQPQHF
TGCAGTGCTCTGAATTTGGGGAAGATTAATCAGCCCCAGCATTTT
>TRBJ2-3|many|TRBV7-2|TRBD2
CASSLQRESDTQYF
TGTGCCAGCAGCTTACAGCGGGAGTCAGATACGCAGTATTTT
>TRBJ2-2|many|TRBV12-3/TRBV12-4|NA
CASRGGATGELFF
TGTGCCAGCAGAGGAGGTGCCACCGGGGAGCTGTTTTTT
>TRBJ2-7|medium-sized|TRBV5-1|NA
CASSISVAGEGEQYF
TGCGCCAGCAGCATCTCTGTGGCAGGGGAAGGCGAGCAGTACTTC
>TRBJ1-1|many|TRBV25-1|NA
CASSGGKIRGPLSTEAFF
TGTGCCAGCAGTGGGGGAAAGATTCGGGGGCCCCTGTCCACTGAAGCTTTCTTT
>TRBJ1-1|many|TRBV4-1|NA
CASSQDILDTEAFF
TGCGCCAGCAGCCAAGATATACTGGACACTGAAGCTTTCTTT
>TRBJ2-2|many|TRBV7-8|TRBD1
CASTGTANTGELFF
TGTGCCAGCACCGGGACAGCGAACACCGGGGAGCTGTTTTTT
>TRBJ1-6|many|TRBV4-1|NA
CASSQGHDRNSPLHF
TGCGCCAGCAGCCAAGGCCATGATAGGAATTCACCCCTCCACTTT
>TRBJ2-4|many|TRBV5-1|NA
CASSLDPSEWAKTPKNIQYF
TGCGCCAGCAGCTTGGATCCTAGCGAGTGGGCCAAAACTCCCAAAAACATTCAGTACTTC
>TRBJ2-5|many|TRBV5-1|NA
CASSLQIAQGETQYF
TGCGCCAGCAGCTTGCAAATCGCACAAGGGGAGACCCAGTACTTC
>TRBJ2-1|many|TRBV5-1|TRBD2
CASSLASSGGPLGRQFF
TGCGCCAGCAGCTTGGCCTCTAGCGGGGGCCCTCTAGGTCGGCAGTTCTTC
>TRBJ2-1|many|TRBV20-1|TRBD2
CSARRSSGRFNEQFF
TGCAGTGCCAGAAGGTCCAGCGGGAGGTTCAATGAGCAGTTCTTC
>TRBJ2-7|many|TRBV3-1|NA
CASSQEGRLTGEQYF
TGTGCCAGCAGCCAAGAGGGGCGTCTGACCGGCGAGCAGTACTTC
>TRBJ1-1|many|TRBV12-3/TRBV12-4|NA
CASSFRAVLKNTEAFF
TGTGCCAGCAGTTTTAGAGCAGTGCTGAAGAACACTGAAGCTTTCTTT
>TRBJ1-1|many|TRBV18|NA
CASSPPSVSRAFF
TGTGCCAGCTCACCACCTAGTGTTTCTCGAGCTTTCTTT
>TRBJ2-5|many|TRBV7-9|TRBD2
CASSNSGTQETQYF
TGTGCCAGCAGCAATAGCGGGACCCAAGAGACCCAGTACTTC
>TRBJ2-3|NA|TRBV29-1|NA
CSVGTIGADTQYF
TGCAGCGTTGGCACAATTGGCGCAGATACGCAGTATTTT
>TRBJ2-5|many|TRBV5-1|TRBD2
CASSREAGNPGETQYF
TGCGCCAGCAGTCGGGAAGCGGGAAACCCTGGGGAGACCCAGTACTTC
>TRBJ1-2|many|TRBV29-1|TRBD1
CSAKQGGFDGYTF
TGCAGCGCAAAACAGGGGGGATTTGATGGCTACACCTTC
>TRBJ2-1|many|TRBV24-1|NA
CATSDSGGRPWEQFF
TGTGCCACCAGTGATTCCGGGGGCCGGCCGTGGGAGCAGTTCTTC
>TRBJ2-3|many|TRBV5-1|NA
CASSLDGSASDTQYF
TGCGCCAGCAGCTTGGATGGTTCAGCATCAGATACGCAGTATTTT
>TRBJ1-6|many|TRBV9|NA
CASSGALGQSPLHF
TGTGCCAGCAGCGGGGCCTTGGGGCAATCACCCCTCCACTTT
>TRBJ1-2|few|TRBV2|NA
CASSVGQGNYGYTF
TGTGCCAGCAGTGTTGGGCAGGGTAACTATGGCTACACCTTC
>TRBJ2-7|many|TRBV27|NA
CASSPTALIYEQYF
TGTGCCAGCAGCCCGACAGCACTAATATACGAGCAGTACTTC
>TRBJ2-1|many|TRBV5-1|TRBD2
CASSYGLAGGDEQFF
TGCGCCAGCAGCTATGGACTAGCGGGAGGCGATGAGCAGTTCTTC
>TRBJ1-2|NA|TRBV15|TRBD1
CATRDRTGGGYTF
TGTGCCACCAGAGATCGGACAGGCGGCGGCTACACCTTC